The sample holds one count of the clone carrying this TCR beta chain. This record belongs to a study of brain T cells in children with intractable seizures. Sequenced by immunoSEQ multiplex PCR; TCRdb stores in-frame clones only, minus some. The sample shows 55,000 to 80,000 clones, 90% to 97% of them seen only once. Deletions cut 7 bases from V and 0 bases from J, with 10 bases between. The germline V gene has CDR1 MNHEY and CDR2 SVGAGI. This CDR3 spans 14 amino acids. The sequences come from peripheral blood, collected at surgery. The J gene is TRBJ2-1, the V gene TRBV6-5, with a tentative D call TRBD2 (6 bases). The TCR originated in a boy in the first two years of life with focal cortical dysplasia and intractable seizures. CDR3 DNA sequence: TGTGCCAGCACAAGACTAGGCTCCTACAATGAGCAGTTCTTC. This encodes CASTRLGSYNEQFF.